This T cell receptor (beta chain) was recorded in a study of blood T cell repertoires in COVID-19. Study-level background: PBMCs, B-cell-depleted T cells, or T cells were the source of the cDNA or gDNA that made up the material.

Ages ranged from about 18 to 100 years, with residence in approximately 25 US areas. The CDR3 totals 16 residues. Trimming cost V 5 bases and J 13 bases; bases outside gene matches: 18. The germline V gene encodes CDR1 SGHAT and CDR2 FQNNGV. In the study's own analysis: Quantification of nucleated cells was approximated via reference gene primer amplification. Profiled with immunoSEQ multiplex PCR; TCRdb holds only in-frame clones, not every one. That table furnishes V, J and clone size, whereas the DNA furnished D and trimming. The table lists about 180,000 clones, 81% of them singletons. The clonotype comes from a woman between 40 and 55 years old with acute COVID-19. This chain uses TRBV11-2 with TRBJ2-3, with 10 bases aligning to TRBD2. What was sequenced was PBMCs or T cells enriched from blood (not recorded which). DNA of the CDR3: TGTGCCAGCAGCCAAACCGGACTAGCGGAGATACGGGGGAAGTATTTT. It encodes CASSQTGLAEIRGKYF.